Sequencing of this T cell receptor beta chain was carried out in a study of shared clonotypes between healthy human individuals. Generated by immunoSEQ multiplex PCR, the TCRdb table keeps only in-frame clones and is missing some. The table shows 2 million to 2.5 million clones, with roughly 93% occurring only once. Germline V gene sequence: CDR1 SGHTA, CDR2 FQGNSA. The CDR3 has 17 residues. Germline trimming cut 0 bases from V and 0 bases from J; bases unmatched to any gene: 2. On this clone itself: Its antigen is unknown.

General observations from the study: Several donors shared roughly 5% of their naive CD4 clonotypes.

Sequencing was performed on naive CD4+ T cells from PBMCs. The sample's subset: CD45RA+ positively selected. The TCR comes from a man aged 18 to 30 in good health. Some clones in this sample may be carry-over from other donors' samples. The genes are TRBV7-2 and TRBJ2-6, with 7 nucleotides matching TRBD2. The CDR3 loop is CASSLAGGSSGANVLTF. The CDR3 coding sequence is TGTGCCAGCAGCTTAGCGGGGGGGTCCTCTGGGGCCAACGTCCTGACTTTC.